The 14 T cell receptor beta chains below all came from one sample that was sequenced in a study of T-cell reconstitution after alpha-beta-depleted transplantation in children. Researchers prepared the TCRbeta library using unique molecular identifiers, the study reports. TCRdb reprocessed the PCR reads via MiXCR and lists one record per CDR3 protein. The sample includes some 220,000 distinct CDR3 sequences, roughly a tenth seen only once; the top ten take under 30%. The sequenced sample was PBMCs, obtained before TCRalphabeta/CD19-depleted stem cell transplant. The source is a child less than two years old with acute myeloid leukemia, due to receive a stem cell transplant.

A remark on this clonotype: A much larger clone lies a single base off, so this may be a read error. This chain joins TRBV6-6 and TRBJ2-3; D is unclear. The CDR3 totals 13 residues. In germline, CDR1 is MNHNY, CDR2 SVGAGI (reference sequence). V was clipped by 5 bases and J by 2 bases, with 8 bases between them. The CDR3 reads CASSTSNTDTQYF. The DNA for the CDR3 is TGTGCCAGCAGTACCTCGAACACAGATACGCAGTATTTT.

This clonotype was seen many times. The CDR3 sequence is CATSRDRSGPRDTQYF. The CDR3 DNA is TGTGCCACCAGCAGAGATCGAAGCGGCCCGCGGGATACGCAGTATTTT. The chain couples TRBV15 to TRBJ2-3; tentative D call: TRBD2 (5 bases). V dropped 0 bases and J dropped 6 bases, with 16 bases sitting between them. This CDR3 has 16 residues. Germline CDR1 is LNHNV and CDR2 is YYDKDF (reference sequence).

This clonotype was recorded a few times. J is TRBJ2-2 and V is TRBV23-1; possibly TRBD1 for D (5 bases). TRBV23-1 is noted as an ORF with a role that remains uncertain. The CDR3 is made up of 14 amino acids. V lost 3 bases and J lost 4, with 9 bases in between. The CDR3 DNA sequence: TGCGCCAGCAGTCATGGACAAATCACCGGGGAGCTGTTTTTT. This codes for CASSHGQITGELFF.

This clonotype has a count of ten or more. The chain carries TRBV21-1 and TRBJ2-7; the table's D call, TRBD2, was not checked against the DNA. TRBV21-1 is labeled a pseudogene. This CDR3 comprises 16 residues. This CDR3 is CASSKVQGPSSWEQYF. CDR3 coding DNA: TGTGCCAGCAGCAAAGTGCAGGGACCTTCATCCTGGGAGCAGTACTTC.

This clonotype was counted many times. V gene TRBV29-1 combines with J gene TRBJ2-7; D gene ambiguous. CDR1 is SQVTM and CDR2 is ANQGSEA in the germline V gene. V gave up 2 bases and J gave up 5 bases, with 13 bases separating them. The CDR3 is 13 residues long. Written as DNA, the CDR3 is TGCAGCGTTGAAAGGTCCACGAGTAACGAGCAGTACTTC. Translated: CSVERSTSNEQYF.

This clonotype was found many times. For the CDR3, the DNA is TGTGCCAGCAGCGTAGGGTATAGCCTCGGGGAGCTGTTTTTT. It is translated as CASSVGYSLGELFF. The chain uses TRBV9 and TRBJ2-2; D is ambiguous. V gave up 0 bases and J gave up 7 bases, with 10 bases separating them. Germline V gives CDR1 SGDLS, CDR2 YYNGEE. This CDR3 spans 14 amino acids.

This clonotype was counted at least ten times. The chain carries TRBV12-3 or TRBV12-4 and TRBJ2-5, with D possibly being TRBD1 (6 bases). V gave up 6 bases and J gave up 2 bases, with 19 bases separating them. CDR3 length equals 16 residues. CDR3 residues: CASRPLGGEGQETQYF. As DNA, the CDR3 is TGTGCCAGCAGGCCCCTAGGGGGAGAGGGACAAGAGACCCAGTACTTC.

In regard to this clonotype: An end of the junction differs from the germline gene, which may be a read error. This rearrangement joins TRBV12-3 or TRBV12-4 to TRBJ1-5, with D perhaps matching TRBD1 (6 bases). The CDR3 is 14 residues long. The CDR3 spells CAGRGPGVVQPRHF. Here the CDR3 DNA reads TGTGCCGGCAGGGGACCGGGGGTTGTACAGCCCCGGCATTTT.

The rearrangement joins TRBV10-1 to TRBJ2-7, with a possible D match to TRBD2 (6 bases). This CDR3 contains 14 residues. With 3 bases removed from V and 6 bases from J, the gap between germline ends came to 15 bases. Germline CDR1 is WNHNN and CDR2 is SYGVQD (reference sequence). Here the CDR3 reads CASSDGGDWVEQYF. DNA of the CDR3: TGCGCCAGCAGTGATGGCGGGGATTGGGTCGAGCAGTACTTC.

In this sample, this clonotype turned up many times. The J gene is TRBJ2-1, the V gene TRBV6-2 or TRBV6-3, with 8 bases lining up with TRBD1. Germline CDR1 is MNHEY and CDR2 is SVGEGT. J was trimmed by 6 bases and V by 9 bases; bases with no gene match: 10. The CDR3 has 14 amino acids. CDR3: CASDRGRGVNEQFF. The DNA for the CDR3 is TGTGCCAGTGACAGGGGCCGAGGGGTCAATGAGCAGTTCTTC.

The sample holds many counts of this clonotype. The chain recombines TRBV18 with TRBJ1-4; TRBD1 agrees at 7 bases. V was pared by 0 bases and J by 8 bases, with 9 bases of the junction left unmatched. Looked up from germline, CDR1 is KGHSH and CDR2 is LQKENI. CDR3 size: 16 residues. CDR3 DNA sequence: TGTGCCAGCTCACCACCGCGGAGACAGGGAGACGAAAAACTGTTTTTT. It specifies CASSPPRRQGDEKLFF.

This clonotype has ten or more counts. V gene TRBV5-1 combines with J gene TRBJ1-1; D is unresolved. The CDR3 extends over 14 amino acids. Trimming took off 0 bases at V and 0 bases at J, with 6 bases between the two ends. CDR1 SGHRS and CDR2 YFSETQ come from the germline V gene. The DNA for the CDR3 is TGCGCCAGCAGCTTGGGCAGCATGAACACTGAAGCTTTCTTT. This encodes CASSLGSMNTEAFF.

V gene TRBV20-1 combines with J gene TRBJ2-7, with 11 bases that match TRBD2. The CDR3 totals 16 residues. CDR1 and CDR2 (germline): DFQATT, SNEGSKA (reference sequence). Trimming cost V 7 bases and J 2 bases; bases outside gene matches: 13. CDR3 in DNA: TGCAGTGGCCAGGGGGCTAGCGGGAGGAGGGCCTACGAGCAGTACTTC. This sequence encodes CSGQGASGRRAYEQYF.

There are many counts of this clonotype. The chain links TRBV12-3 or TRBV12-4 to TRBJ2-1, with D tentatively TRBD2 (5 bases). The CDR3 length is 14 residues. V lost 4 bases to trimming and J lost 1 base, with 8 bases between them. The CDR3 DNA sequence: TGTGCCAGCAGTTCGGACTCGTCCTACAATGAGCAGTTCTTC. Translation: CASSSDSSYNEQFF.